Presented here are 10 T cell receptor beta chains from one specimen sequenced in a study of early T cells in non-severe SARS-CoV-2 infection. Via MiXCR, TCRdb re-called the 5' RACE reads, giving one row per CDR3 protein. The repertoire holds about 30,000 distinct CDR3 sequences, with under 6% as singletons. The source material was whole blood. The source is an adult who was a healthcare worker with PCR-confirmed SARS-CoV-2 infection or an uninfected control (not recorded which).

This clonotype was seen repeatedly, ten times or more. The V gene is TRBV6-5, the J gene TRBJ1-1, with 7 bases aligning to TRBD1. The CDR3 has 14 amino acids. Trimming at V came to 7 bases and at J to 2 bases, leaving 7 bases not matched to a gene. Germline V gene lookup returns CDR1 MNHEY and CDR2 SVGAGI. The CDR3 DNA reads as TGTGCCAGCACCAAGACAGGGATTAACACTGAAGCTTTCTTT. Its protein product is CASTKTGINTEAFF.

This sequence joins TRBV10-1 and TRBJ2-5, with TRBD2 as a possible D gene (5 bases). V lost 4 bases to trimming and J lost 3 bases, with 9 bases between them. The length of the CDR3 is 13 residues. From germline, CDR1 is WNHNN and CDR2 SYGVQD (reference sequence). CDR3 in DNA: TGCGCCAGCAGTGGGTCGGGGAAAGAGACCCAGTACTTC. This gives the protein CASSGSGKETQYF.

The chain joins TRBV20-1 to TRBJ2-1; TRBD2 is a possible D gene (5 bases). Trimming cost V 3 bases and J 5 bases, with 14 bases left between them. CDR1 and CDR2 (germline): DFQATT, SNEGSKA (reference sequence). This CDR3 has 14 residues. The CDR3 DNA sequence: TGCAGTGCTAGCATCGCCAGCGGTGACAATGAGCAGTTCTTC. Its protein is CSASIASGDNEQFF.

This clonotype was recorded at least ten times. CDR3 sequence reads: CASSTSGRVNTEAFF. The CDR3 region has the DNA TGCGCCAGCAGCACTAGCGGCAGGGTGAACACTGAAGCTTTCTTT. This rearrangement joins TRBV5-1 to TRBJ1-1, with D tentatively TRBD1 (5 bases). From germline, CDR1 is SGHRS and CDR2 YFSETQ. The CDR3 totals 15 residues. V lost 4 bases, J lost 0 bases, and 13 bases lay in between. Together with reference TRBV5-1 and TRBJ1-1, the CDR3 gives the full variable domain: KAGVTQTPRYLIKTRGQQVTLSCSPISGHRSVSWYQQTPGQGLQFLFEYFSETQRNKGNFPGRFSGRQFSNSRSEMNVSTLELGDSALYLCASSTSGRVNTEAFFGQGTRLTVV.

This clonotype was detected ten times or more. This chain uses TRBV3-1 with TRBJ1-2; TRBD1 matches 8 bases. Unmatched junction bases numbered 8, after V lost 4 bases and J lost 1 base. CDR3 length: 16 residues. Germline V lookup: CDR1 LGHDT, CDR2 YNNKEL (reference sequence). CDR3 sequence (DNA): TGTGCCAGCAGCCTGCTATCAGGGGGCGATAACTATGGCTACACCTTC. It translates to CASSLLSGGDNYGYTF. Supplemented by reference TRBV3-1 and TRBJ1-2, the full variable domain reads DTAVSQTPKYLVTQMGNDKSIKCEQNLGHDTMYWYKQDSKKFLKIMFSYNNKELIINETVPNRFSPKSPDKAHLNLHINSLELGDSAVYFCASSLLSGGDNYGYTFGSGTRLTVV.

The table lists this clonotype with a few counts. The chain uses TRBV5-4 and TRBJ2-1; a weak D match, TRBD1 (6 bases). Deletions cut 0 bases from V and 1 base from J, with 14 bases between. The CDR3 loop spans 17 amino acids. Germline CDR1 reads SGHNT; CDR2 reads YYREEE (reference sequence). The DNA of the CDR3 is TGTGCCAGCAGCTTGGGGGGGCTATCAATATCCTACAATGAGCAGTTCTTC. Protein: CASSLGGLSISYNEQFF.

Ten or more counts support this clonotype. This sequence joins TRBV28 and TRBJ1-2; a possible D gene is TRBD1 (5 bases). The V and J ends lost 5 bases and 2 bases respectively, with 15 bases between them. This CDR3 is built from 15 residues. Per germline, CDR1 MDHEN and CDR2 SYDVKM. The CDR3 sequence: CASSPRTRSNYGYTF. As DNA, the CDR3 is TGTGCCAGCAGTCCAAGGACACGCAGCAACTATGGCTACACCTTC.

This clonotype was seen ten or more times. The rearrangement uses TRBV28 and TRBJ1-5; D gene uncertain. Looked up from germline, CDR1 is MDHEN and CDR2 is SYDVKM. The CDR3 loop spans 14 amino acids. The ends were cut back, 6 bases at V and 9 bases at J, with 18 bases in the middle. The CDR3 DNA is TGTGCCAGCAGGCCAGCCTTAGAGGGAAGGCCCCAGCATTTT. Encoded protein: CASRPALEGRPQHF.

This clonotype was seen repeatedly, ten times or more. DNA of the CDR3: TGTGCCAGCAGTGCCACTAGCAGCGTTAACACCGGGGAGCTGTTTTTT. Translating gives CASSATSSVNTGELFF. This chain connects TRBV12-3 or TRBV12-4 to TRBJ2-2; a possible D gene is TRBD2 (6 bases). This CDR3 comprises 16 residues. Trimming took off 5 bases at V and 2 bases at J, with 15 bases between the two ends.

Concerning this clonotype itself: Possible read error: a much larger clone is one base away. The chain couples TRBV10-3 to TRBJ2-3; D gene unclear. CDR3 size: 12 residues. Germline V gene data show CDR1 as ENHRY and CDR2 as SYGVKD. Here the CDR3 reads CAIAYEEDTQCF. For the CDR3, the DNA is TGTGCCATCGCATATGAAGAGGATACGCAGTGTTTT.